A selection of T cell receptor beta chains follows, all from one sample in a study of blood T cell repertoires in COVID-19. TCRdb's table, derived via immunoSEQ multiplex PCR, lists solely in-frame clones and lacks some. Here the sample spans about 20,000 clones, roughly 84% being singletons. The material sequenced was peripheral blood. The source is an elderly man with active or convalescent COVID-19. Both conserved end residues are part of each CDR3. D genes are given only for firm matches. Expanded clones are given a class, and other clones once, few, many or no size at all.

d_gene,j_gene,v_gene,abundance,CDR3aa,CDR3nt
TRBD1,TRBJ2-1,TRBV25-1,NA,CASGDRVSYNEQFF,TGTGCCAGCGGGGACAGGGTCTCCTACAATGAGCAGTTCTTC
NA,TRBJ1-3,TRBV5-1,NA,CASSLWGDGNTIYF,TGCGCCAGCAGCTTATGGGGGGACGGAAACACCATATATTTT
NA,TRBJ1-1,TRBV18,once,CASSPEPLGQNTEAFF,TGTGCCAGCTCACCTGAACCATTAGGACAGAACACTGAAGCTTTCTTT
NA,TRBJ1-1,TRBV5-1,NA,CASRGYGNTEAFF,TGCGCCAGCCGAGGTTACGGGAACACTGAAGCTTTCTTT
TRBD1,TRBJ1-4,TRBV7-2,NA,CASSSNRGSGEKLFF,TGTGCCAGCAGCTCTAACAGGGGCAGTGGTGAAAAACTGTTTTTT
NA,TRBJ1-1,TRBV11-2,NA,CASSFSQGNTEAFF,TGTGCCAGCAGCTTCTCCCAGGGGAACACTGAAGCTTTCTTT
TRBD2,TRBJ2-2,TRBV10-1,NA,CASPSGRAYGGELFF,TGCGCCAGTCCGAGCGGGAGGGCCTACGGCGGGGAGCTGTTTTTT
TRBD2,TRBJ2-1,TRBV19,NA,CASSIMGTTYNEQFF,TGTGCCAGTAGTATAATGGGGACTACCTACAATGAGCAGTTCTTC
NA,TRBJ1-1,TRBV6-5,NA,CASSYSENTEAFF,TGTGCCAGCAGTTATAGCGAGAACACTGAAGCTTTCTTT
TRBD1,TRBJ2-4,TRBV9,NA,CASSQGAGYQNIQYF,TGTGCCAGCAGCCAGGGGGCGGGATATCAAAACATTCAGTACTTC
NA,TRBJ2-7,TRBV4-2,NA,CASSSGNYEQYF,TGTGCCAGCAGCAGCGGAAACTACGAGCAGTACTTC
TRBD1,TRBJ2-5,TRBV29-1,NA,CSVDDRGETQYF,TGCAGCGTTGATGACAGGGGCGAGACCCAGTACTTC
TRBD1,TRBJ2-1,TRBV7-7,NA,CASSLGDSTYNEQFF,TGTGCCAGCAGCCTCGGGGACAGTACCTACAATGAGCAGTTCTTC
NA,TRBJ2-4,TRBV6-6,NA,CASSYSTGLAKNIQYF,TGTGCCAGCAGTTACTCTACGGGACTAGCCAAAAACATTCAGTACTTC
NA,TRBJ1-5,TRBV9,NA,CASSVSGGHQPQHF,TGTGCCAGCAGCGTATCTGGGGGCCATCAGCCCCAGCATTTT
NA,TRBJ2-1,TRBV19,NA,CASSPPGVLAMPREQFF,TGTGCCAGTAGTCCTCCGGGAGTACTTGCCATGCCCCGAGAGCAGTTCTTC
NA,TRBJ1-3,TRBV5-1,NA,CASSRSPGDTIYF,TGCGCCAGCAGCCGCTCACCGGGGGACACCATATATTTT
NA,TRBJ2-1,TRBV5-4,NA,CASSFGTSYNEQFF,TGTGCCAGCAGCTTCGGTACGTCCTACAATGAGCAGTTCTTC
TRBD1,TRBJ1-3,TRBV18,NA,CASSPPTGAGNTIYF,TGTGCCAGCTCACCACCGACAGGGGCTGGAAACACCATATATTTT
NA,TRBJ1-5,TRBV19,NA,CASSIPRGAGNQPQHF,TGTGCCAGTAGTATACCCCGGGGGGCAGGTAATCAGCCCCAGCATTTT
NA,TRBJ2-3,TRBV5-1,NA,CASSLWANRGIDTQYF,TGCGCCAGCAGCTTGTGGGCGAATAGGGGGATAGATACGCAGTATTTT
TRBD1,TRBJ1-5,TRBV28,NA,CASSSGQGSNQPQHF,TGTGCCAGCAGTTCGGGACAGGGTAGCAATCAGCCCCAGCATTTT
NA,TRBJ2-5,TRBV5-1,NA,CASSSTAQETQYF,TGCGCCAGCAGCTCTACCGCCCAAGAGACCCAGTACTTC
NA,TRBJ2-7,TRBV30,NA,CAWSVAPGVKGEQYF,TGTGCCTGGAGCGTAGCGCCCGGGGTCAAGGGTGAGCAGTACTTC
TRBD1,TRBJ1-2,TRBV7-2,NA,CASSLQTGGASTFNYGYTF,TGTGCCAGCAGCTTACAAACAGGGGGCGCATCAACATTTAACTATGGCTACACCTTC
NA,TRBJ1-4,TRBV6-5,NA,CAGGEVGGGEKLFF,TGTGCCGGAGGCGAGGTGGGGGGAGGGGAAAAACTGTTTTTT
TRBD1,TRBJ1-4,TRBV5-1,NA,CASSANRGTNEKLFF,TGCGCCAGCAGCGCCAACAGGGGGACTAATGAAAAACTGTTTTTT
NA,TRBJ2-5,TRBV7-2,NA,CASSLAAYQETQYF,TGCGCCAGCAGCTTAGCAGCTTACCAAGAGACCCAGTACTTC
TRBD1,TRBJ1-2,TRBV7-8,NA,CASSLARQGNGYTF,TGTGCCAGCAGCTTAGCGCGACAGGGTAATGGCTACACCTTC
NA,TRBJ2-7,TRBV27,NA,CASSLSQGSTYEQYF,TGTGCCAGCAGTTTATCTCAGGGTAGTACGTACGAGCAGTACTTC
NA,TRBJ2-7,TRBV7-9,NA,CASSSTGTGAYEQYF,TGTGCCAGCAGCTCTACCGGGACTGGAGCCTACGAGCAGTACTTC
TRBD1,TRBJ1-5,TRBV15,NA,CATSRLADRGRQPQHF,TGTGCCACCAGCAGGCTAGCGGACAGGGGAAGGCAGCCCCAGCATTTT
TRBD1,TRBJ2-2,TRBV9,NA,CASSVGTGVTGELFF,TGTGCCAGCAGCGTCGGGACAGGGGTGACCGGGGAGCTGTTTTTT
NA,TRBJ1-1,TRBV18,NA,CASSPGQGSGNTEAFF,TGTGCCAGCTCACCGGGGCAGGGTAGCGGGAACACTGAAGCTTTCTTT
NA,TRBJ2-7,TRBV18,NA,CASSPRRELPYEQYF,TGTGCCAGCTCACCGAGGCGGGAACTCCCCTACGAGCAGTACTTC
TRBD1,TRBJ2-5,TRBV5-8,NA,CASSFGTGDRRETQYF,TGTGCCAGCAGCTTCGGGACAGGGGATCGTAGAGAGACCCAGTACTTC
TRBD1,TRBJ2-7,TRBV5-1,NA,CASSLLIDRDASYEQYF,TGCGCCAGCAGCTTGCTTATCGACAGGGACGCTTCCTACGAGCAGTACTTC
TRBD1,TRBJ1-1,TRBV11-2,NA,CATDRGNTEAFF,TGTGCCACGGACAGGGGGAACACTGAAGCTTTCTTT
TRBD1,TRBJ1-1,TRBV11-2,NA,CASSSDRGYTEAFF,TGTGCCAGCAGCTCGGACAGGGGGTACACTGAAGCTTTCTTT
NA,TRBJ2-4,TRBV12-3/TRBV12-4,NA,CASSQGAKNIQYF,TGTGCCAGCAGCCAGGGGGCCAAAAACATTCAGTACTTC
TRBD1,TRBJ2-7,TRBV18,NA,CASSLRQGFYEQYF,TGTGCCAGCTCACTAAGACAGGGCTTCTACGAGCAGTACTTC
TRBD1,TRBJ2-2,TRBV13,NA,CASSLGGTVGTGELFF,TGTGCCAGCAGCTTAGGGGGGACAGTTGGTACCGGGGAGCTGTTTTTT
NA,TRBJ1-2,TRBV25-1,NA,CASSSAPGEANYGYTF,TGTGCCAGCAGTTCAGCACCGGGAGAGGCTAACTATGGCTACACCTTC
NA,TRBJ2-1,TRBV2,NA,CASSGVRASSYNEQFF,TGTGCCAGCAGTGGTGTCAGGGCAAGCTCCTACAATGAGCAGTTCTTC
NA,TRBJ2-1,TRBV7-2,NA,CASSLTYNEQFF,TGTGCCAGCAGCTTAACATACAATGAGCAGTTCTTC
TRBD1,TRBJ1-2,TRBV24-1,NA,CATSDRDRGDYGYTF,TGTGCCACCAGTGATCGGGACAGGGGGGACTATGGCTACACCTTC
NA,TRBJ1-2,TRBV29-1,NA,CSVEVSGVYGYTF,TGCAGCGTTGAAGTGTCAGGGGTATATGGCTACACCTTC
TRBD1,TRBJ1-2,TRBV19,NA,CASSYQGADYGYTF,TGTGCCAGTAGTTATCAGGGGGCCGACTATGGCTACACCTTC
TRBD1,TRBJ1-2,TRBV6-6,few,CASSLGTGAEGYTF,TGTGCCAGCAGCTTGGGGACAGGGGCGGAAGGCTACACCTTC
NA,TRBJ1-5,TRBV27,NA,CASSWRDGNQPQHF,TGTGCCAGCAGTTGGAGGGATGGCAATCAGCCCCAGCATTTT
TRBD1,TRBJ1-5,TRBV6-5,NA,CASSFAGDSQPQHF,TGTGCCAGCAGTTTCGCAGGGGACAGTCAGCCCCAGCATTTT
TRBD1,TRBJ2-1,TRBV28,few,CASSIRQGRINEQFF,TGTGCCAGCAGTATAAGACAGGGAAGGATTAATGAGCAGTTCTTC
NA,TRBJ1-5,TRBV2,NA,CASSYNYRVPKQPQHF,TGTGCCAGCAGTTATAACTACAGGGTCCCCAAACAGCCCCAGCATTTT
NA,TRBJ2-1,TRBV3-1/TRBV3-2,NA,CASSPRPQGREFF,TGTGCCAGCAGCCCCCGACCGCAGGGTAGGGAGTTCTTC
NA,TRBJ2-7,TRBV5-1,NA,CASSSVSASYEQYF,TGCGCCAGCAGCTCGGTTAGCGCATCCTACGAGCAGTACTTC
NA,TRBJ2-3,TRBV5-3,once,CARSEPRGLPSTDTQYF,TGTGCCAGAAGCGAGCCGCGGGGGCTTCCTAGCACAGATACGCAGTATTTT
TRBD2,TRBJ2-1,TRBV5-1,NA,CASTGTSGYNEQFF,TGCGCCAGCACTGGGACTAGCGGATACAATGAGCAGTTCTTC